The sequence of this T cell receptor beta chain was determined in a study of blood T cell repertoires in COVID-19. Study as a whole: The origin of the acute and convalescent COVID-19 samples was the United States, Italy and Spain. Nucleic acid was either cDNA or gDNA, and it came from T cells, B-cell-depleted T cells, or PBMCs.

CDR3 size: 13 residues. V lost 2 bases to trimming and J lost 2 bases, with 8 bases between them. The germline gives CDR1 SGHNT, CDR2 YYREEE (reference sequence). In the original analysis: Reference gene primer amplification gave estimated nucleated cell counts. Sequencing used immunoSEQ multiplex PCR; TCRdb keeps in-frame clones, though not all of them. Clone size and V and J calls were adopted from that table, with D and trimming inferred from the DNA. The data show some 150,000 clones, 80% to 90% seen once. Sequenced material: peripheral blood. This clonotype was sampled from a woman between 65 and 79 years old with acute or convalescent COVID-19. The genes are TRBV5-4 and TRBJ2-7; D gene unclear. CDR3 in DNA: TGTGCCAGCAGCTTTCGCGGAACCTACGAGCAGTACTTC. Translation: CASSFRGTYEQYF.